This T cell receptor beta chain was sequenced in a study of cytomegalovirus exposure and HLA in healthy donors. Study as a whole: A prior study identified approximately 120 million unique TCR beta sequences from 150 million to 200 million T cells.

The PCR employed 60 Vbeta primers together with 13 Jbeta primers. Generated by immunoSEQ multiplex PCR, the TCRdb table keeps only in-frame clones and is missing some. Of 200,000 or so clones listed, 75% to 80% are singletons. Whole-study findings and limits: Among TCR beta chains of equal frequency, HLA-associated ones were more clonally expanded in a later analysis.

The CDR3 consists of 16 residues. Between the trimmed V and J ends, which lost 8 bases and 1 base, there was a span of 19 bases. Per germline, CDR1 SNHLY and CDR2 FYNNEI. Comment on this clone: Its antigen is as yet unknown.

The source material was PBMCs. The V and J genes are TRBV2 and TRBJ2-3; tentatively, D is TRBD2 (5 bases). The sequence derives from a woman under 40 in good health and CMV-seropositive. Written as DNA, the CDR3 is TGTGCCAGCGTACTAGAAATTAGTTATGGCACAGATACGCAGTATTTT. Amino acid sequence: CASVLEISYGTDTQYF.